This T cell receptor beta chain was obtained from a study of low-dose radiotherapy and immunotherapy resistance in tumors. Study-level background: Nivolumab was given to patients as a 240 mg flat dose every two weeks, and ipilimumab at 1 mg/kg every six weeks. Both were delivered intravenously.

Time point specified: before trial treatment. The treatment that donors received included nivolumab, ipilimumab, aspirin, low-dose cyclophosphamide and low-dose radiotherapy. First-strand cDNA used TRAV- and TRBV-specific primers, covering alpha and beta chains. The authors amplified TCRs for around 20 PCR cycles with a constant-region primer and a V-primer adapter. TCRdb called the reads again in MiXCR, with one record for every CDR3 protein. The sample carries over 65,000 distinct CDR3 sequences, over 15% recorded once. This clonotype was seen at least ten times. The germline gives CDR1 PRHDT, CDR2 FYEKMQ (reference sequence). The CDR3 sequence is 16 residues long. Trimming pared 5 bases from V and 2 bases from J, leaving 19 bases between.

The material was PBMCs, obtained before treatment. This TCR derives from a male donor with prostate cancer. The chain carries TRBV13 and TRBJ2-7; a possible D gene is TRBD2 (5 bases). CDR3 nucleotides: TGTGCCAGCAGCCCGGTAGAGCGGACCTTAACCTACGAGCAGTACTTC. This codes for CASSPVERTLTYEQYF.